This passage covers 21 T cell receptor beta chains from one sample sequenced in a study of T cell responses to AZD1222 COVID-19 vaccine. Profiled with immunoSEQ multiplex PCR; TCRdb holds only in-frame clones, not every one. The sample carries about 140,000 clones, 80% to 95% recorded once. The specimen was peripheral blood, collected 28 days after the second AZD1222 dose. All receptors come from an adult who received the AZD1222 COVID-19 vaccine.

This clone was seen just once. This chain connects TRBV11-2 to TRBJ1-4, with 9 bases lining up with TRBD1. CDR1 is SGHAT and CDR2 is FQNNGV in the germline V gene. Losses at the gene ends were 5 bases for V and 4 bases for J; bases not matched to a gene: 5. This CDR3 comprises 15 residues. CDR3 bases: TGTGCCAGCAGCGGAGGGACAGGGCGTAATGAAAAACTGTTTTTT. It codes for CASSGGTGRNEKLFF.

The J gene is TRBJ2-7, the V gene TRBV25-1; D is possibly TRBD1 or TRBD2 (5 bases each). V lost 8 bases and J lost 5, with 10 bases in between. The CDR3 totals 11 residues. CDR1 MGHDK and CDR2 SYGVNS come from the germline V gene. The CDR3 is CASSRGHEQYF. As DNA, the CDR3 is TGTGCCAGCTCCCGGGGCCACGAGCAGTACTTC.

This clone was seen a single time. V and J are TRBV29-1 and TRBJ2-2; D is possibly TRBD1 or TRBD2 (5 bases each). This CDR3 has 14 residues. Trimming removed 4 bases at V and 8 bases at J, with 17 bases between. Per germline, CDR1 SQVTM and CDR2 ANQGSEA. For the CDR3, the DNA is TGCAGCGTTGTCTTCCGGGGCTCGGCGGGGGAGCTGTTTTTT. It is translated as CSVVFRGSAGELFF.

This chain links TRBV5-1 with TRBJ2-7; 10 bases match TRBD1. The CDR3 sequence is 15 residues long. V was pared by 3 bases and J by 2 bases, with 5 bases of the junction left unmatched. Germline-derived CDR1 and CDR2 are SGHRS and YFSETQ. DNA for the CDR3: TGCGCCAGCAGCTCCGGGACAGGGGTCCCCTACGAGCAGTACTTC. This gives the protein CASSSGTGVPYEQYF. Variable domain in full (rest from reference TRBV5-1 and TRBJ2-7): KAGVTQTPRYLIKTRGQQVTLSCSPISGHRSVSWYQQTPGQGLQFLFEYFSETQRNKGNFPGRFSGRQFSNSRSEMNVSTLELGDSALYLCASSSGTGVPYEQYFGPGTRLTVT.

The gene calls are TRBV14 and TRBJ1-1, with D unresolved. CDR1 and CDR2 (germline): SGHDN, FVKESK. The CDR3 covers 16 residues. Trimming stripped 0 bases from V and 6 bases from J, with 17 bases between. The CDR3 DNA reads TGTGCCAGCAGCCAAGATCGAAGCACCCCGGGAGCTGAAGCTTTCTTT. This gives the protein CASSQDRSTPGAEAFF.

The rearrangement links TRBV21-1 to TRBJ2-5. TRBV21-1 constitutes a pseudogene. The CDR3 runs 15 residues. CDR3 in DNA: TGTGCCAGCGCTCAGTTTATGTCTAACCAAGAGACCCAGTACTTC. This sequence encodes CASAQFMSNQETQYF.

The gene calls are TRBV19 and TRBJ2-7; 8 nucleotides align to TRBD1. There are 14 residues in the CDR3. Germline CDR1 and CDR2: LNHDA and SQIVND (reference sequence). J was trimmed by 4 bases and V by 9 bases; bases with no gene match: 11. CDR3 loop: CASRDRGPPYEQYF. The CDR3 DNA is TGTGCCAGCCGAGACAGGGGACCCCCGTACGAGCAGTACTTC.

This sequence joins TRBV6-2 or TRBV6-3 and TRBJ2-5; D possibly corresponds to TRBD1 (5 bases). Per the germline V gene, CDR1 is MNHEY and CDR2 is SVGEGT. This CDR3 is built from 14 residues. The V end lost 0 bases, the J end lost 7 bases, and 12 bases lay between the germline ends. The CDR3 region has the DNA TGTGCCAGCAGTTACTCACAGGCTCGGTGGACCCAGTACTTC. It encodes CASSYSQARWTQYF.

J is TRBJ1-5 and V is TRBV19; D ambiguous. The CDR3 extends over 14 amino acids. The V and J ends lost 1 base and 4 bases respectively, with 8 bases between them. Germline assignment: CDR1 LNHDA and CDR2 SQIVND (reference sequence). CDR3 residues: CASSIADKNQPQHF. DNA for the CDR3: TGTGCCAGTAGTATAGCTGACAAGAATCAGCCCCAGCATTTT.

This clone was found once. The chain carries TRBV9 and TRBJ2-3; the match to TRBD2 covers 12 bases. Germline V lookup: CDR1 SGDLS, CDR2 YYNGEE. After removal of 3 bases from V and 3 bases from J, the junction contained 5 bases not matched to a gene. The CDR3 length is 16 residues. This chain's CDR3 is CASSALAGGGTDTQYF. Written as DNA, the CDR3 is TGTGCCAGCAGCGCCCTAGCGGGAGGGGGGACAGATACGCAGTATTTT.

The genes are TRBV29-1 and TRBJ1-2; 7 bases are a match to TRBD1. Trimming cost V 6 bases and J 6 bases; bases outside gene matches: 4. The germline gives CDR1 SQVTM, CDR2 ANQGSEA. CDR3 length equals 11 residues. The CDR3: CSVQGMDGYTF. CDR3 DNA sequence: TGCAGCGTACAGGGGATGGATGGCTACACCTTC.

This sequence joins TRBV19 and TRBJ1-2, with TRBD1 matching 9 bases. Germline CDR1 LNHDA, CDR2 SQIVND (reference sequence). This CDR3 comprises 13 residues. Trimming cost V 5 bases and J 8 bases; bases outside gene matches: 6. In DNA form, the CDR3 reads TGTGCCAGTAGTGAAGGGACAGGGCCGGGCTACACCTTC. Protein sequence: CASSEGTGPGYTF.

The gene calls are TRBV2 and TRBJ2-5, with D perhaps matching TRBD1 or TRBD2 (5 bases each). Looked up from germline, CDR1 is SNHLY and CDR2 is FYNNEI. The CDR3 totals 14 residues. V was clipped by 2 bases and J by 1 base, with 8 bases between them. CDR3 amino acids: CASSEHGAQETQYF. As DNA, the CDR3 is TGTGCCAGCAGTGAACACGGGGCCCAAGAGACCCAGTACTTC.

The chain combines TRBV29-1 with TRBJ2-1, with a weak D call TRBD2 (6 bases). In germline, CDR1 is SQVTM, CDR2 ANQGSEA. The CDR3 runs 13 residues. V lost 8 bases to trimming and J lost 6 bases, with 17 bases between them. The CDR3 is CSSRSVGGNEQFF. The CDR3 DNA reads as TGCAGCTCCCGTTCGGTGGGGGGCAATGAGCAGTTCTTC.

J is TRBJ1-5 and V is TRBV18; D ambiguous. The CDR3 loop spans 18 amino acids. Germline V gene lookup returns CDR1 KGHSH and CDR2 LQKENI. V was pared by 2 bases and J by 0 bases, with 17 bases between. The CDR3 protein is CASSPVSTGGSSNQPQHF. The CDR3 DNA reads TGTGCCAGCTCACCAGTTTCCACGGGTGGTAGTAGCAATCAGCCCCAGCATTTT.

With regard to this clone: Germline is not matched at one junction end, which may reflect a read error. The V gene is TRBV7-2, the J gene TRBJ2-1; TRBD2 agrees at 16 bases. Germline V gene sequence: CDR1 SGHTA, CDR2 FQGNSA. The CDR3 is made up of 15 amino acids. The CDR3 coding sequence is TGTGCCAGCTGCTTAGGGACTAGCGGGAGGGTTGAGCAGTTCTTC. This gives the protein CASCLGTSGRVEQFF.

The V call is TRBV11-3, the J call TRBJ2-7; D possibly corresponds to TRBD1 (5 bases). The CDR3 covers 15 residues. Trimming stripped 1 base from V and 7 bases from J, with 17 bases between. Germline V CDR1 and CDR2: SGHNT, YENEEA. In nucleotides, the CDR3 is TGTGCCAGCAGCTTAGGGGGCTCCCGGTACGCTGAGCAGTACTTC. It translates to CASSLGGSRYAEQYF.

The CDR3 region is CAISESPGGRYEQYF. CDR3 DNA sequence: TGTGCCATCAGTGAGTCGCCAGGGGGCAGGTACGAGCAGTACTTC. The chain uses TRBV10-3 and TRBJ2-7; TRBD1 agrees at 8 bases. The CDR3 loop spans 15 amino acids. CDR1 is ENHRY, CDR2 SYGVKD, per germline. V shed 0 bases, J shed 4 bases, and the junction held 5 bases outside the gene matches.

This clone has a handful of counts. The chain is built from TRBV6-4 and TRBJ2-3, with 9 nucleotides matching TRBD2. This CDR3 contains 15 residues. After removal of 6 bases from V and 2 bases from J, the junction contained 6 bases not matched to a gene. In germline, CDR1 is MRHNA, CDR2 SNTAGT. The CDR3 reads CASSSGTSTTDTQYF. CDR3 nucleotides: TGTGCCAGCAGCTCCGGGACTAGCACCACAGATACGCAGTATTTT.

The V call is TRBV2, the J call TRBJ2-7; D gene uncertain. The CDR3 length is 12 residues. With 4 bases removed from V and 4 bases from J, the gap between germline ends came to 8 bases. Germline CDR1 and CDR2: SNHLY and FYNNEI. Here the CDR3 DNA reads TGTGCCAGCAGTGCCCAATCTTACGAGCAGTACTTC. Translation gives CASSAQSYEQYF.

The J gene is TRBJ1-2, the V gene TRBV5-1; D call uncertain. V gave up 0 bases and J gave up 4 bases, with 13 bases separating them. Germline loops: CDR1 SGHRS, CDR2 YFSETQ. The CDR3 is made up of 15 amino acids. CDR3 sequence (DNA): TGCGCCAGCAGCTTGGTTGGCACCACCTTCTATGGCTACACCTTC. Translation: CASSLVGTTFYGYTF.